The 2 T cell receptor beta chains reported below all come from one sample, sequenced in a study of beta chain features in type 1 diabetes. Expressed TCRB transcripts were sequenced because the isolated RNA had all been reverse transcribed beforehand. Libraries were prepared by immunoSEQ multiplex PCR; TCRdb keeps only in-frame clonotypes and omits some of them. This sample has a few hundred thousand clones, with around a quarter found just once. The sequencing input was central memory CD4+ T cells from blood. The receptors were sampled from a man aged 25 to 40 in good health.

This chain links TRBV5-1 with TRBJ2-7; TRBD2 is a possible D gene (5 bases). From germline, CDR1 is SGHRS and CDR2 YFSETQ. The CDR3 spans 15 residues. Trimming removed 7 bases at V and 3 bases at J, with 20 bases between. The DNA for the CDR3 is TGCGCCAGCCGCTCGGGGTCAGAAGCTATCTACGAGCAGTACTTC. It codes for CASRSGSEAIYEQYF.

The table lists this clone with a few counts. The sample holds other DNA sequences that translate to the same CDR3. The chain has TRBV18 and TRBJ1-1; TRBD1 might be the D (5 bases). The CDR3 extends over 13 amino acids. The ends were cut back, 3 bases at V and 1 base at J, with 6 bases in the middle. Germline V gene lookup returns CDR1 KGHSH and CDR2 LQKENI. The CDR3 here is CASSPTGNTEAFF. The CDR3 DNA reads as TGTGCCAGCTCACCTACAGGGAACACTGAAGCTTTCTTT.